Listed here are 27 T cell receptor beta chains from one sample, sequenced in a study of shared clonotypes between healthy human individuals (dated by TCRdb to the early 2020s). The library came from the immunoSEQ multiplex PCR assay. TCRdb obtained this table from immuneACCESS and retained in-frame rearrangements with V and J assigned. These tables miss some clones; where compared with another copy, unresolved V genes account for less than half of the shortfall, and the remainder is unexplained. The sample contains over a million clones, over 95% of them found a single time. The ten largest clones take up more than 0.9% of the sample. Sequencing was performed on naive CD4+ T cells sorted from blood. According to the study, the label for this sample's cell subset or site signals: CD45RA+ positively selected. The receptors derive from a man aged 25-45 years in good health.

The chain recombines TRBV6-5 with TRBJ1-4, with TRBD1 matching over 8 bases. CDR1 is MNHEY and CDR2 is SVGAGI in the germline V gene. This CDR3 has 13 residues. Losses at the gene ends were 9 bases for V and 7 bases for J; bases not matched to a gene: 7. CDR3 in DNA: TGTGCCAGTCGGACAGGGAACGGTGAAAAACTGTTTTTT. This gives the protein CASRTGNGEKLFF.

This chain links TRBV11-2 with TRBJ2-1; TRBD1 agrees at 10 bases. The CDR3 runs to 15 residues. Germline V lookup: CDR1 SGHAT, CDR2 FQNNGV. V lost 2 bases, J lost 3 bases, and 1 base stayed unmatched. The CDR3 DNA reads TGTGCCAGCAGCTTATGGGACAGGGGCTACAATGAGCAGTTCTTC. This encodes CASSLWDRGYNEQFF.

V and J are TRBV19 and TRBJ2-2, with TRBD1 matching over 8 bases. The germline CDR1 and CDR2 sequences are LNHDA and SQIVND (reference sequence). The CDR3 covers 17 residues. V trimming: 4 bases; J trimming: 4 bases; junction bases outside the gene matches: 11. This chain's CDR3 is CASSSRLGQASTGELFF. The CDR3 DNA reads TGTGCCAGTAGTAGTAGACTGGGACAGGCGAGCACCGGGGAGCTGTTTTTT.

V usage is TRBV7-9 and J usage is TRBJ2-7; a possible D gene is TRBD2 (6 bases). The CDR3 covers 14 residues. Trimming removed 5 bases from V and 3 bases from J, with 14 bases in between. The V gene's germline CDR1 is SEHNR and CDR2 FQNEAQ (reference sequence). In nucleotides, the CDR3 is TGTGCCAGCAGCCTGCTAGCCGGGAGCTACGAGCAGTACTTC. Translated: CASSLLAGSYEQYF. Using reference TRBV7-9 and TRBJ2-7 for the parts outside the CDR3, the full variable domain is DTGVSQNPRHKITKRGQNVTFRCDPISEHNRLYWYRQTLGQGPEFLTYFQNEAQLEKSRLLSDRFSAERPKGSFSTLEIQRTEQGDSAMYLCASSLLAGSYEQYFGPGTRLTVT.

The J gene is TRBJ2-3, the V gene TRBV5-1; 9 positions match TRBD1. Germline lookup yields CDR1 SGHRS and CDR2 YFSETQ. V lost 4 bases and J lost 4; bases outside the gene matches: 7. This CDR3 contains 15 residues. CDR3 sequence (DNA): TGCGCCAGCAGCCTTAACAGGGGGCGATCAGATACGCAGTATTTT. The encoded protein is CASSLNRGRSDTQYF.

V gene TRBV14 combines with J gene TRBJ1-2, with TRBD1 matching over 9 bases. Germline V gene data show CDR1 as SGHDN and CDR2 as FVKESK. V lost 3 bases to trimming and J lost 6 bases; unmatched junction nucleotides: 11. The CDR3 covers 16 residues. The chain's CDR3 is CASSQSMRGQGHGYTF. The CDR3 DNA reads TGTGCCAGCAGCCAGAGTATGCGGGGACAGGGACATGGCTACACCTTC.

This clone is a singleton in its sample. This sequence joins TRBV6-4 and TRBJ2-7; possibly TRBD1 for D (5 bases). There are 13 residues in the CDR3. Germline V gene sequence: CDR1 MRHNA, CDR2 SNTAGT. Deletions cut 10 bases from V and 3 bases from J, with 16 bases between. CDR3 sequence (DNA): TGTGCCACACGTGTAGGGGTGATCTACGAGCAGTACTTC. It encodes CATRVGVIYEQYF.

The gene calls are TRBV7-6 and TRBJ1-5, with D uncertain. The germline gives CDR1 SGHVS, CDR2 FNYEAQ. The length of the CDR3 is 14 residues. Trimming took off 2 bases at V and 1 base at J, with 6 bases between the two ends. The CDR3 loop reads CASSLIDSNQPQHF. The CDR3 DNA sequence: TGTGCCAGCAGCTTAATTGACAGCAATCAGCCCCAGCATTTT.

This sequence joins TRBV5-6 and TRBJ1-5, with D unclear. The CDR3 covers 16 residues. V gave up 3 bases and J gave up 0 bases, with 13 bases separating them. Germline values: CDR1 SGHDT, CDR2 YYEEEE. This CDR3 is CASSSRGRYSNQPQHF. CDR3 nucleotides: TGTGCCAGCAGCTCTAGAGGACGCTATAGCAATCAGCCCCAGCATTTT.

The sample holds a few counts of this clone. The chain links TRBV6-6 to TRBJ1-4; TRBD1 aligns across 8 bases. Losses at the gene ends were 7 bases for V and 8 bases for J; bases not matched to a gene: 9. From germline, CDR1 is MNHNY and CDR2 SVGAGI (reference sequence). The CDR3 is 14 residues long. In DNA, the CDR3 is TGTGCCAGCAAAACAGGGGGAAGATCGGAAAAACTGTTTTTT. Translated: CASKTGGRSEKLFF.

The genes are TRBV5-4 and TRBJ1-3; D is ambiguous. Trimming left V 8 bases short and J 4 bases short, with 7 bases between. Germline CDR1 reads SGHNT; CDR2 reads YYREEE (reference sequence). This CDR3 is built from 11 residues. The CDR3 is CASSSGNTIYF. The CDR3 nucleotides read TGTGCCAGTTCGTCCGGAAACACCATATATTTT. The full variable domain, in which reference TRBV5-4 and TRBJ1-3 provide the parts outside the CDR3, is ETGVTQSPTHLIKTRGQQVTLRCSSQSGHNTVSWYQQALGQGPQFIFQYYREEENGRGNFPPRFSGLQFPNYSSELNVNALELDDSALYLCASSSGNTIYFGEGSWLTVV.

This clone was seen a handful of times. This chain uses TRBV20-1 with TRBJ1-5; D call uncertain. This CDR3 is 10 amino acids long. Germline V gives CDR1 DFQATT, CDR2 SNEGSKA (reference sequence). Trimming stripped 6 bases from V and 9 bases from J, with 9 bases between. CDR3: CSADSGPQHF. CDR3 nucleotides: TGCAGTGCAGATTCGGGGCCCCAGCATTTT.

The V call is TRBV11-2, the J call TRBJ2-1; D is unresolved. CDR3 size: 14 residues. Germline CDR1 SGHAT, CDR2 FQNNGV. Trimming removed 1 base from V and 4 bases from J, with 8 bases in between. The CDR3 coding sequence is TGTGCCAGCAGCTTAGTGGGCAGTTACAATGAGCAGTTCTTC. This translates into CASSLVGSYNEQFF.

As regards this clone: The sample has other DNA sequences that encode this CDR3 too. The chain employs TRBV2 and TRBJ2-1; D is uncertain. The V end was cut by 4 bases, the J end by 7 bases, with 5 bases between. Germline-derived CDR1 and CDR2 are SNHLY and FYNNEI. This CDR3 contains 11 residues. In nucleotides, the CDR3 is TGTGCCAGCAGTGTGTTTAATGAGCAGTTCTTC. This gives the protein CASSVFNEQFF.

The chain links TRBV6-6 to TRBJ2-3; 9 bases are a match to TRBD1. Germline CDR1 is MNHNY and CDR2 is SVGAGI (reference sequence). Germline trimming cut 5 bases from V and 5 bases from J; bases unmatched to any gene: 11. The CDR3 length is 16 residues. CDR3 in amino acids: CASSPIGTGHGDTQYF. The DNA of the CDR3 is TGTGCCAGCAGTCCTATAGGGACAGGGCATGGAGATACGCAGTATTTT.

The V gene is TRBV6-5, the J gene TRBJ2-1; D is uncertain. V was cut by 0 bases and J by 10 bases, with 10 bases left in between. This CDR3 contains 13 residues. Looked up from germline, CDR1 is MNHEY and CDR2 is SVGAGI. CDR3 in DNA: TGTGCCAGCAGTTACTCTGTGACTGGAGAGCAGTTCTTC. It codes for CASSYSVTGEQFF.

J is TRBJ2-1 and V is TRBV15; D ambiguous. Germline V lookup: CDR1 LNHNV, CDR2 YYDKDF (reference sequence). The V end lost 0 bases, the J end lost 6 bases, and 9 bases lay between the germline ends. The CDR3 sequence is 14 residues long. The CDR3, as DNA: TGTGCCACCAGCAGAGATACTGAAATCAATGAGCAGTTCTTC. It encodes CATSRDTEINEQFF.

V and J are TRBV5-1 and TRBJ2-1; D ambiguous. The germline CDR1 and CDR2 sequences are SGHRS and YFSETQ. The CDR3 spans 13 residues. Trimming removed 2 bases at V and 5 bases at J, with 8 bases between. The CDR3 coding sequence is TGCGCCAGCAGCTTTCGGTGGAACAATGAGCAGTTCTTC. Translation gives CASSFRWNNEQFF.

This clone was found once. The genes are TRBV2 and TRBJ1-5, with D possibly matching TRBD1 (5 bases). This CDR3 region has 15 residues. Between the trimmed V and J ends, which lost 3 bases and 4 bases, there was a span of 13 bases. CDR1 and CDR2 from the germline V gene are SNHLY and FYNNEI. The CDR3 nucleotides are TGTGCCAGCAGTGATATGCAGGGTGAAAATCAGCCCCAGCATTTT. This gives the protein CASSDMQGENQPQHF.

This sequence joins TRBV28 and TRBJ2-3, with D unclear. V lost 5 bases to trimming and J lost 4 bases, with 16 bases between them. The germline gives CDR1 MDHEN, CDR2 SYDVKM. The CDR3 spans 15 residues. As DNA, the CDR3 is TGTGCCAGCAGTGGGAAACCCCCAACGGCAGATACGCAGTATTTT. It encodes CASSGKPPTADTQYF.

This clone was observed a single time. The chain links TRBV6-1 to TRBJ1-1, with a possible D match to TRBD1 (6 bases). CDR1 is MNHNS and CDR2 is SASEGT in the germline V gene. Trimming removed 3 bases at V and 3 bases at J, with 11 bases between. The CDR3 consists of 14 residues. CDR3 region: CASSDKGGHTEAFF. The CDR3 coding sequence is TGTGCCAGCAGTGATAAGGGGGGGCACACTGAAGCTTTCTTT.

This chain joins TRBV6-1 and TRBJ1-5; D is uncertain. The V end was cut by 3 bases, the J end by 5 bases, with 14 bases between. The CDR3 covers 15 residues. The germline V gene encodes CDR1 MNHNS and CDR2 SASEGT. CDR3 sequence (DNA): TGTGCCAGCAGTGATCAACCAGGAGGATATCAGCCCCAGCATTTT. Residues: CASSDQPGGYQPQHF.

The V and J genes are TRBV2 and TRBJ2-1, with D unclear. V lost 7 bases and J lost 10, with 11 bases in between. CDR3 size: 11 residues. The V gene's germline CDR1 is SNHLY and CDR2 FYNNEI. The CDR3 nucleotides are TGTGCCAGCATGATCCGCCAGGAGCAGTTCTTC. Amino acids: CASMIRQEQFF. The whole variable domain, filled in from reference TRBV2 and TRBJ2-1, reads EPEVTQTPSHQVTQMGQEVILRCVPISNHLYFYWYRQILGQKVEFLVSFYNNEISEKSEIFDDQFSVERPDGSNFTLKIRSTKLEDSAMYFCASMIRQEQFFGPGTRLTVL.

This chain joins TRBV6-5 and TRBJ2-7; TRBD2 matches 9 bases. The germline V gene has CDR1 MNHEY and CDR2 SVGAGI. The CDR3 is 13 residues long. V shed 6 bases, J shed 7 bases, and the junction held 7 bases outside the gene matches. The chain's CDR3 is CASRQGLAGEQYF. The CDR3 nucleotides are TGTGCCAGCAGACAGGGACTAGCTGGGGAGCAGTACTTC.

The chain combines TRBV30 with TRBJ1-2, with D unclear. Germline lookup yields CDR1 GTSNPN and CDR2 SVGIG (reference sequence). This CDR3 region has 13 residues. V dropped 1 base and J dropped 2 bases, with 8 bases sitting between them. The chain's CDR3 is CAWSDMGNYGYTF. The CDR3 DNA follows: TGTGCCTGGAGTGATATGGGAAACTATGGCTACACCTTC.

The rearrangement joins TRBV14 to TRBJ1-5; D is unclear. The CDR3 loop spans 14 amino acids. V lost 1 base and J lost 9, with 13 bases in between. Looked up from germline, CDR1 is SGHDN and CDR2 is FVKESK. The CDR3 loop is CASSQGTGLGPQHF. In nucleotides, the CDR3 is TGTGCCAGCAGCCAAGGGACCGGGTTAGGGCCCCAGCATTTT.

The CDR3 DNA reads as TGTGCCAGCTCACCCCGTAGAACTAGCGGGAGGTACGAGCAGTACTTC. Its translation: CASSPRRTSGRYEQYF. The chain carries TRBV18 and TRBJ2-7, with 12 bases identical to TRBD2. The V gene end was trimmed by 3 bases and the J gene end by 4 bases; junction bases not matched to a gene: 7. Per the germline V gene, CDR1 is KGHSH and CDR2 is LQKENI. This CDR3 contains 16 residues.